This TCR beta chain was recorded in a study of CD4 T cells in relation to SARS-CoV-2 and coronaviruses. CDR3 length equals 14 residues. With V trimmed by 7 bases and J by 7 bases, 5 bases remained unmatched. Per the germline V gene, CDR1 is MNHEY and CDR2 is SVGAGI. TCRdb's table, derived via immunoSEQ multiplex PCR, lists solely in-frame clones and lacks some. The repertoire holds around 30,000 clones, with around 80% as singletons. 90,000 to 100,000 naive or memory CD4+ cells were cultured with CEF peptides for approximately 11 days. A word on this clone: Its antigen is undetermined.

The clonotype originates from an adult with COVID-19. The chain couples TRBV6-5 to TRBJ2-1, with TRBD2 identical over 12 bases. The specimen was memory CD4+ T cells from PBMCs, cultured in vitro. In DNA form, the CDR3 reads TGTGCCAGCACTCTAGCGGGAGGGAGAAATGAGCAGTTCTTC. It encodes CASTLAGGRNEQFF.